Listed here is a single T cell receptor (beta chain). What it binds is unknown. Germline CDR1 LNHDA, CDR2 SQIVND (reference sequence). The CDR3 runs 14 residues. Between the trimmed V and J ends, which lost 10 bases and 6 bases, there was a span of 16 bases. In the PCR, 60 Vbeta and 13 Jbeta primers were used. Sequencing was performed with immunoSEQ multiplex PCR; in TCRdb, only in-frame clones are kept and a portion is missing. Here the sample table reports tens of thousands of clones. The data were obtained in a study of cytomegalovirus exposure and HLA in healthy donors. Study-level points and caveats: Most subjects had HLA-A and HLA-B alleles reportedly predicted accurately by TCR beta sequences. After further analysis at a later stage, roughly 15,000 TCR beta sequences were associated with HLA alleles at 0.05 false discovery rate.

The origin of this receptor is a woman between 40 and 50 years old in good health and CMV-seropositive. Sequencing was performed on PBMCs. The chain is built from TRBV19 and TRBJ1-6; a weak D match, TRBD1 (5 bases). The CDR3 spells CATARGIFNSPLHF. The CDR3 region has the DNA TGTGCCACCGCTCGGGGGATTTTTAATTCACCCCTCCACTTT.